This T cell receptor beta chain came from a study of blood T cells in healthy people across ages. A second PCR of roughly 7 to 11 cycles used a sample-barcoded 5' primer and a J-beta primer mix. The template-switch adaptor was a 5' adaptor with 12 random nucleotides. It tagged each cDNA molecule. TCRdb reanalysed the 5' RACE reads using MiXCR and keeps one entry per CDR3 protein. This table has around 1.7 million distinct CDR3 sequences, approximately 28% appearing once. Germline V gene sequence: CDR1 DFQATT, CDR2 SNEGSKA (reference sequence). The CDR3 length is 14 residues. The V segment lost 7 bases and the J segment 4 bases; nucleotides outside the gene matches: 10.

This chain links TRBV20-1 with TRBJ2-1, with 7 bases identical to TRBD2. This TCR was sampled from a woman aged 25-40 years in good health. Specimen: blood. The CDR3 sequence: CSGGRAGQYNEQFF. CDR3 sequence (DNA): TGCAGTGGGGGACGAGCGGGGCAATACAATGAGCAGTTCTTC.